The 5 T cell receptor beta chains given below trace back to one sample, sequenced in a study of beta chain features in type 1 diabetes. cDNA synthesis used the whole RNA isolate, giving expressed TCRB sequences. The assay was immunoSEQ multiplex PCR, and TCRdb's table has in-frame clones only and misses some. The sample includes about 150,000 clones, 9.2% of them seen just once. The specimen sequenced was central memory CD4+ T cells from blood. The receptors come from a man between 18 and 35 years old in good health.

The CDR3 DNA is TGTGCCAGCAGCTTAGCATCGCGGGGGGGAGTCACCGGGGAGCTGTTTTTT. Protein sequence: CASSLASRGGVTGELFF. This chain connects TRBV7-6 to TRBJ2-2, with 9 bases identical to TRBD2. The CDR3 sequence is 17 residues long. Germline CDR1 reads SGHVS; CDR2 reads FNYEAQ. V shed 0 bases and J 4 bases; nucleotides not matched to a gene: 6.

In its sample, this clone was seen a few times. The chain recombines TRBV5-1 with TRBJ2-1; possibly TRBD1 for D (5 bases). Germline loops: CDR1 SGHRS, CDR2 YFSETQ. This CDR3 is built from 15 residues. Trimming shortened V by 0 bases and J by 1 base, and 8 bases separated the two germline ends. The CDR3 DNA reads TGCGCCAGCAGCTTGGTAGGGGATTCCTACAATGAGCAGTTCTTC. It specifies CASSLVGDSYNEQFF.

This clone was seen a few times. CDR3 protein: CASSPLGQGAYEQYF. The CDR3 DNA sequence: TGTGCCAGCTCACCACTGGGACAGGGGGCGTACGAGCAGTACTTC. This chain connects TRBV18 to TRBJ2-7; 12 bases are shared with TRBD1. The CDR3 extends over 15 amino acids. Germline CDR1 and CDR2: KGHSH and LQKENI. V was clipped by 1 base and J by 4 bases; unmatched bases: 2. The full variable domain, its missing parts supplied by reference TRBV18 and TRBJ2-7, is NAGVMQNPRHLVRRRGQEARLRCSPMKGHSHVYWYRQLPEEGLKFMVYLQKENIIDESGMPKERFSAEFPKEGPSILRIQQVVRGDSAAYFCASSPLGQGAYEQYFGPGTRLTVT.

This clone was counted between two and nine times. This chain connects TRBV5-1 to TRBJ2-1; TRBD2 agrees at 9 bases. The CDR3 sequence is 17 residues long. The ends lost 0 bases at V and 2 bases at J; junction bases unmatched: 6. The germline gives CDR1 SGHRS, CDR2 YFSETQ. The CDR3 loop reads CASSLATGGGAYNEQFF. The CDR3 DNA is TGCGCCAGCAGCTTGGCTACCGGCGGGGGGGCCTACAATGAGCAGTTCTTC.

This CDR3 reads CASSSGGRSYNEQFF. CDR3 coding DNA: TGTGCCAGCAGCTCAGGGGGTCGATCCTACAATGAGCAGTTCTTC. The chain uses TRBV7-3 and TRBJ2-1; TRBD1 aligns across 7 bases. V trimming: 4 bases; J trimming: 1 base; junction bases outside the gene matches: 4. The V gene's germline CDR1 is SGHTA and CDR2 FQGTGA. The CDR3 runs to 15 residues.